The clone carrying this T cell receptor (beta chain) was detected only a few times. The antigen is not known. This entry is derived from a study of blood T cells in healthy people across ages. The V end was cut by 5 bases, the J end by 3 bases, with 14 bases between. The CDR3 covers 13 residues. CDR1 is SQVTM, CDR2 ANQGSEA, per germline. Study-wide results and caveats: Unknown donor CMV status possibly confounded expanded clonotype changes. PBMCs left unsorted prevented a conclusive naive versus antigen-experienced comparison. Strong correlation existed between TCR beta diversity and naive T cell percentage.

A second PCR, run for about 7 to 12 cycles, used a sample-barcoded 5' primer plus a J-beta primer mix. MiXCR was run by TCRdb on the 5' RACE reads, yielding one entry per CDR3 protein. The table includes 850,000 to 1,000,000 distinct CDR3 sequences, roughly 48% detected once. Donors were systemically healthy Caucasian individuals from Russia aged about 6 to 95 years. The sample comprised blood. This sequence joins TRBV29-1 and TRBJ2-7; weak D call: TRBD1 (5 bases). This clonotype originated in a man aged 25 to 45 in good health. CDR3 in amino acids: CSVRQGRGYEQYF. The CDR3 bases are TGCAGCGTTAGGCAGGGAAGGGGCTACGAGCAGTACTTC.